This TCR beta chain was identified during a study of beta chain features in type 1 diabetes. Study-wide results and limits: A potential PCR bias toward shorter templates would be equal in patient and control samples. Type 1 diabetes patients had TCRB CDR3s that were shorter (moderately but significantly so) in all four CD4+ subsets. In comparison with healthy donors, patients had naive, central memory and Treg TCRB repertoires that appeared more similar.

Trimming took 4 bases from V and 4 from J, leaving 19 bases between them. The CDR3 runs to 16 residues. The germline CDR1 and CDR2 sequences are MNHEY and SVGAGI. This clone was counted only a few times. As yet, its antigen is unknown. The isolated RNA, all of it, was reverse transcribed, so expressed TCRB transcripts were what got sequenced. Sequencing used immunoSEQ multiplex PCR; TCRdb keeps in-frame clones, though not all of them. The sample contains about 160,000 clones, 7% to 9% of which appear only once. This chain joins TRBV6-5 and TRBJ1-2; tentatively, D is TRBD1 (5 bases). Sequencing was performed on central memory CD4+ T cells from blood. This receptor was identified in a man in his late teens or twenties with type 1 diabetes. This CDR3 reads CASSSLFAGEAYGYTF. Written as DNA, the CDR3 is TGTGCCAGCAGTTCACTCTTCGCGGGGGAGGCCTATGGCTACACCTTC.